Listed below are T cell receptor beta chains from one sample, sequenced in a study of beta chain features in type 1 diabetes. TCRdb's copy holds only in-frame clones and misses some; the assay was immunoSEQ multiplex PCR. The sample records roughly 140,000 clones, approximately 12% being singletons. Sequencing was done on a sample of central memory CD4+ T cells from blood. These receptors originate from a man younger than 35 in good health. The CDR3 runs from the conserved cysteine through the conserved F or W. A D gene is named only where the DNA matches it firmly. Not all rows give a size; the values are once, few, many and, for expanded clones, a class.

TGTGCCAGCAGCTTAACAGGGACGGGAAACACCATATATTTT | CASSLTGTGNTIYF | TRBJ1-3 | few | 14 | TRBV5-6 | -
TGTGCCAGCAGTATGAAGGCCAGCGGGGCCAACGTCCTGACTTTC | CASSMKASGANVLTF | TRBJ2-6 | - | 15 | TRBV2 | -
TGTGCCAGTAGTATCAGGGAGGGGGCTCAAGAGACCCAGTACTTC | CASSIREGAQETQYF | TRBJ2-5 | - | 15 | TRBV19 | -
TGTGCCTGGGTCCTCCAGGGAAAACAAGAGACCCAGTACTTC | CAWVLQGKQETQYF | TRBJ2-5 | - | 14 | TRBV30 | -
TGCGCCAGCAGCACAAGGACAGTAAAAACCGGGGAGCTGTTTTTT | CASSTRTVKTGELFF | TRBJ2-2 | - | 15 | TRBV5-1 | -
TGTGCCAGCAGCACGACAGGGACTCCCTACAATGAGCAGTTCTTC | CASSTTGTPYNEQFF | TRBJ2-1 | - | 15 | TRBV5-5 | -
TGTGCCAGCAGGCCCCTTGGGGGGCGCGGGGATACGCAGTATTTT | CASRPLGGRGDTQYF | TRBJ2-3 | many | 15 | TRBV2 | -
TGTGCCAGCACGTGGGACAGAACCTACGAGCAGTACTTC | CASTWDRTYEQYF | TRBJ2-7 | few | 13 | TRBV2 | TRBD1
TGCAGCGTCGGCGCCAGGGGAGCCAAAAACATTCAGTACTTC | CSVGARGAKNIQYF | TRBJ2-4 | many | 14 | TRBV29-1 | -
TGTGCCAGCTCACCACCCAGAGCCAGAGCGGAGACCCAGTACTTC | CASSPPRARAETQYF | TRBJ2-5 | - | 15 | TRBV18 | -
TGTGCCTGGGCGACAGGGTCTGGGGCCAACGTCCTGACTTTC | CAWATGSGANVLTF | TRBJ2-6 | - | 14 | TRBV30 | TRBD1
TGTGCCAGCAGTCCTGGCGTTGGGCGTGAGGGAGACACTGAAGCTTTCTTT | CASSPGVGREGDTEAFF | TRBJ1-1 | - | 17 | TRBV27 | -
TGTGCCAGCAGCTTAGGACAGAACTACGAGCAGTACTTC | CASSLGQNYEQYF | TRBJ2-7 | - | 13 | TRBV7-2 | -
TGTGCCAGCAGCTCCAGCCTAAATTCACCCCTCCACTTT | CASSSSLNSPLHF | TRBJ1-6 | few | 13 | TRBV7-3 | -
TGCAGTGGTAGGGGAGGCGATGAGCAGTTCTTC | CSGRGGDEQFF | TRBJ2-1 | few | 11 | TRBV20-1 | -
TGTGCCAGCAGGCAGGGACCTCTGGAGAGCGAGCAGTACTTC | CASRQGPLESEQYF | TRBJ2-7 | - | 14 | TRBV21-1 | -
TGTGCCAGCTCATCCTATAGCGGGAGGGAGTTGCACCAGTTCTTC | CASSSYSGRELHQFF | TRBJ2-1 | many | 15 | TRBV18 | TRBD2
TGTGCCAGCACCTTCACGACAGGGCCTTACAATGAGCAGTTCTTC | CASTFTTGPYNEQFF | TRBJ2-1 | - | 15 | TRBV5-4 | TRBD1
TGTGCCAGTAGTATTCCCTGGGCCAGGGATGTAGGCTACACCTTC | CASSIPWARDVGYTF | TRBJ1-2 | few | 15 | TRBV19 | -
TGTGCCAGCCATTTCAAGCGGGAGGGTGGAGAGACCCAGTACTTC | CASHFKREGGETQYF | TRBJ2-5 | few | 15 | TRBV2 | TRBD2
TGTGCCAGCAGCTCAGGACGGGCAAGGGACACTGAAGCTTTCTTT | CASSSGRARDTEAFF | TRBJ1-1 | few | 15 | TRBV5-4 | -
TGTGCCAGCAGCCCCCGAGCGGGAGGGTACGAGCAGTACTTC | CASSPRAGGYEQYF | TRBJ2-7 | - | 14 | TRBV7-2 | TRBD2
TGTGCCAGCAGTCGGACAGGGTGGAGGGAGACCCAGTACTTC | CASSRTGWRETQYF | TRBJ2-5 | - | 14 | TRBV2 | TRBD1
TGTGCCAGCAGTTTAAGGCAGGGTGGCAATCAGCCCCAGCATTTT | CASSLRQGGNQPQHF | TRBJ1-5 | - | 15 | TRBV27 | -
TGCGCCAGCAGCCTACAGGGGGTTCAAGAGACCCAGTACTTC | CASSLQGVQETQYF | TRBJ2-5 | - | 14 | TRBV4-1 | TRBD1
TGTGCCAGCTCGCCGGGACAGGGGGCCAAAAACATTCAGTACTTC | CASSPGQGAKNIQYF | TRBJ2-4 | few | 15 | TRBV7-2 | TRBD1
TGCACCAGCAGTCAAGGGCTTACCAATGTATCCTACGAGCAGTACTTC | CTSSQGLTNVSYEQYF | TRBJ2-7 | few | 16 | TRBV1 | -
TGCAGCGCCCGGACGGGGCCTCAACTAGCGGGAGTCGATACGCAGTATTTT | CSARTGPQLAGVDTQYF | TRBJ2-3 | few | 17 | TRBV29-1 | TRBD2
TGTGCCAGCAGTTTACCCCGAGGGAGGTATGAGCAGTTCTTC | CASSLPRGRYEQFF | TRBJ2-1 | few | 14 | TRBV28 | -
TGTGCCAGCAGCTTGTCCATTTGGGGCTACACCTTC | CASSLSIWGYTF | TRBJ1-2 | - | 12 | TRBV5-6 | -
TGTGCCAGCAGCTTAGGACTGGACTCTTCCCAAAAGGATGGCTACACCTTC | CASSLGLDSSQKDGYTF | TRBJ1-2 | - | 17 | TRBV7-9 | -
TGTGCCAGTTCCGATGATGGGACCGCTTATGGCTACACCTTC | CASSDDGTAYGYTF | TRBJ1-2 | - | 14 | TRBV19 | -
TGTGCCAGCAGCCCGTACCAGGCTAGCGGGAGGGCCAGGGAGACCCAGTACTTC | CASSPYQASGRARETQYF | TRBJ2-5 | - | 18 | TRBV7-2 | TRBD2
TGTGCCAGCAGGGGACAGGGGGTCTACGAGCAGTACTTC | CASRGQGVYEQYF | TRBJ2-7 | - | 13 | TRBV28 | TRBD1
TGTGCCAGCAGCCGCACGGCAACTAATGAAAAACTGTTTTTT | CASSRTATNEKLFF | TRBJ1-4 | few | 14 | TRBV7-9 | -
TGTGCCAGCAGCTTAGGGACTAGCTCCTACAATGAGCAGTTCTTC | CASSLGTSSYNEQFF | TRBJ2-1 | - | 15 | TRBV7-3 | TRBD2
TGTGCCGTCCACGAAGGCAGAGCTAACTATGGCTACACCTTC | CAVHEGRANYGYTF | TRBJ1-2 | few | 14 | TRBV6-5 | -
TGTGCCAGCAGCCGAGGGGCCAGCCAAGAAGCTTTCTTT | CASSRGASQEAFF | TRBJ1-1 | - | 13 | TRBV9 | -
TGTGCCAGCAGCCGGGGCGTCGGCGAAAAACTGTTTTTT | CASSRGVGEKLFF | TRBJ1-4 | few | 13 | TRBV7-9 | -
TGCAGCGCCTACCATACTGAAGCTTTCTTT | CSAYHTEAFF | TRBJ1-1 | few | 10 | TRBV29-1 | -
TGTGCCAGCAGCCCGCACAGGGGGCAGACCCAGTACTTC | CASSPHRGQTQYF | TRBJ2-5 | - | 13 | TRBV9 | TRBD1
TGTGCCAGCAGCCCCGTCGACTTGATGGGGGAGACCCAGTACTTC | CASSPVDLMGETQYF | TRBJ2-5 | few | 15 | TRBV9 | -
TGTGCCAGCAGCCGGGGCATAGCGGAGACCCAGTACTTC | CASSRGIAETQYF | TRBJ2-5 | once | 13 | TRBV7-2 | -
TGCGCCAGCAGCTTGAACAATGAGCAGTTCTTC | CASSLNNEQFF | TRBJ2-1 | - | 11 | TRBV5-1 | -
TGTGCCAGCAGTCGGCGGGGCCAGAGCTCCTACGAGCAGTACTTC | CASSRRGQSSYEQYF | TRBJ2-7 | - | 15 | TRBV14 | -
TGCGCCAGCAGCCAAGAAGGAGGGGGACAAGAGACCCAGTACTTC | CASSQEGGGQETQYF | TRBJ2-5 | few | 15 | TRBV4-1 | -
TGTGCCAGCAGCTTAGTGGGGACAGGGGGGCACGAGCAGTACTTC | CASSLVGTGGHEQYF | TRBJ2-7 | - | 15 | TRBV5-6 | TRBD1
TGTGCCAGCAGCGTACTGGTTTCCGAGACCCAGTACTTC | CASSVLVSETQYF | TRBJ2-5 | few | 13 | TRBV11-2 | -
TGTGCCAGCAGCTTGGATCGGGTTACTGAAGCTTTCTTT | CASSLDRVTEAFF | TRBJ1-1 | few | 13 | TRBV5-4 | -
TGTGCCAGCAGTCAGCCGGGACATGATGGCTACACCTTC | CASSQPGHDGYTF | TRBJ1-2 | many | 13 | TRBV7-3 | -
TGTGCCAGCAGTGAGGCCTCTTCCAATCAGCCCCAGCATTTT | CASSEASSNQPQHF | TRBJ1-5 | few | 14 | TRBV2 | -
TGTGCCAGCAGTTACAGCACAGATACGCAGTATTTT | CASSYSTDTQYF | TRBJ2-3 | - | 12 | TRBV2 | -
TGTGCCAGCAGTTTGGATGGGACAGGGTACTATGGCTACACCTTC | CASSLDGTGYYGYTF | TRBJ1-2 | - | 15 | TRBV5-4 | TRBD1